This T cell receptor (beta chain) was identified during a study of blood T cell repertoires in COVID-19. Turning to the study itself: Spain, Italy and the United States supplied samples that represented acute and convalescent COVID-19. T cells, B-cell-depleted T cells, or PBMCs provided the cDNA or gDNA that served as material.

Germline lookup yields CDR1 MNHEY and CDR2 SVGEGT. The CDR3 extends over 15 amino acids. V was pared by 2 bases and J by 1 base, with 9 bases between. As handled by the study authors: Amplified reference gene primers provided the basis for estimating nucleated cell counts. The data were produced by immunoSEQ multiplex PCR, yet TCRdb's version contains in-frame clones alone and is incomplete. The DNA gave D and trimming, while V, J and clone size come from that table. The sample shows 85,000 to 120,000 clones, approximately 90% of them seen only once. Input material: peripheral blood. The chain is built from TRBV6-2 or TRBV6-3 and TRBJ1-5; D gene uncertain. This receptor was obtained from a man in his fifties or sixties with active COVID-19. In nucleotides, the CDR3 is TGTGCCAGCAGTTACGGGCCGGGAAGCAATCAGCCCCAGCATTTT. It encodes CASSYGPGSNQPQHF.